This T cell receptor (beta chain) was found in a study of T-cell memory formation after mild COVID-19 (dated by TCRdb to the early 2020s). Concerning the study at large: TCR sequence clusters from the two donors were found to be largely donor specific. T-cell clones expanding and contracting after mild COVID-19 in a couple of donors were tracked by longitudinal TCRalpha and TCRbeta repertoire sequencing. Two young, previously healthy adult volunteers, one female and one male, were included in the cohort. The study at large found these results: SARS-CoV-2 specificity of the second-wave clones peaking on day 37 was not confirmed. The study included only two mild cases, and larger cohorts that include severe cases with pre-infection samples were judged to be necessary. Some responding clones were detected in pre-infection memory, which suggested that pre-existing cross-reactive memory T cells had joined the SARS-CoV-2 response. Contracting CD4+ clones turned up mainly in the CM and EM memory subsets, whereas EMRA was where CD8+ clones were enriched. Clones that contracted from day 15 to 85 showed balanced CD4/CD8 phenotypes, whereas a second wave of clones that expanded from day 15 to 37 leaned towards CD4+.

The sample holds a few counts of this clonotype. Its specific antigen is unknown. Base quality data are lacking; no much larger clone is found one base away. Sequencing was carried out with an Illumina NovaSeq 6000. TCRalpha and TCRbeta cDNA libraries were built by 5'RACE with constant-segment primers, adding sample barcodes and unique molecular identifiers. RNA was extracted from every sample with Trizol reagent. Amplification of the libraries took two PCR steps, and the second step added a second sample barcode plus Illumina TruSeq adapters. Sequencing of the libraries was done on an Illumina NovaSeq, producing 2 x 150 bp paired-end reads. The authors' analysis ran thus. The reads were demultiplexed and collapsed into UMI-guided consensus sequences using migec v1.2.7. Using mixcr v2.1.11, UMI consensuses were aligned to TRA and TRB V and J templates and then assembled into clonotypes. Clonotypes were classified as expanded or contracted when called significant by both edgeR and NoisET, with noise models trained on biological replicates. For edgeR calls, a false discovery rate-adjusted p below 0.01 and a log2 fold-change threshold of 1 were applied. As an exploratory analysis of dynamics, max-normalized trajectories of the 1000 most abundant clonotypes were examined by PCA with hierarchical clustering. Each responding clone was given a CD4 or CD8 phenotype based on the CD4+ and CD8+ repertoires, which had been sequenced separately. TCRdb redid the processing of the public reads, applying fastp at Q25 and MiXCR, and retained in-frame beta chains. Duplicate CDR3 protein sequences are folded into a single record with the most common DNA and genes. The V and J calls here are based on TCRdb, not the publication. For this sample the table gives 300,000 to 350,000 distinct CDR3 sequences, of which roughly 13% were detected only once. The ten largest clones represent 21% of the sample.

CDR1 SGHRS and CDR2 YFSETQ were looked up in the germline V gene. V loses 1 base of germline sequence and J loses 9 bases, and the interval between the two ends is 20 bases. The CDR3 measures 16 amino acids from cysteine to phenylalanine. The entry retains the CDR3 DNA only, 48 bases that are in frame from base 1. Ficoll-Paque density gradient centrifugation was used to isolate PBMCs. Sequences were obtained from PBMCs or a T cell subset sorted from them (not recorded which). The chain joins TRBV5-1 to TRBJ2-1, with a tentative D gene TRBD2 over 7 matching bases. The receptor's source is a man younger than 35 who had mild COVID-19 (a few samples of this study predate the infection). The sample titles of this study are shuffled in the database, so cell type and time point are left out; the donor was told from shared clones. The nucleotides are TGCGCCAGCAGCTTGTTTAGCGGGCTCCCGGGGGCTGAGCAGTTCTTC. It translates as CASSLFSGLPGAEQFF.